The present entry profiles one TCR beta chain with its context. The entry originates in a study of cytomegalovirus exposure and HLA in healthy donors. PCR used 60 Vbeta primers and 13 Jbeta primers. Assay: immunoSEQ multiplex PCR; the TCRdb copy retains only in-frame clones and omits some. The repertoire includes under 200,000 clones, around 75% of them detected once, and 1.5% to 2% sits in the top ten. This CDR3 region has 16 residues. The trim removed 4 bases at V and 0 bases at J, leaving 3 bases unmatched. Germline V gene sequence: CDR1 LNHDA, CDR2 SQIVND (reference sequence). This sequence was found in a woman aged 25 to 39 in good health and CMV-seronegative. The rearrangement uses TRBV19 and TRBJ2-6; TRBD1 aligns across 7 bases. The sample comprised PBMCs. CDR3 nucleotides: TGTGCCAGTAGTAGGGACAGAAGCTCTGGGGCCAACGTCCTGACTTTC. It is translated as CASSRDRSSGANVLTF.